Each of the 31 T cell receptor beta chains below was sequenced from the same sample in a study of T cell responses to AZD1222 COVID-19 vaccine. Clones were sequenced by immunoSEQ multiplex PCR, and TCRdb holds only the in-frame ones, with some missing. The repertoire holds about 66,000 clones, more than 75% seen once, with 4% to 5% in the top ten. The source was peripheral blood, collected 28 days after the second dose of the MenACWY control vaccine. The receptors here all came from an adult who received the MenACWY meningococcal vaccine as a control.

V usage is TRBV7-2 and J usage is TRBJ2-7; the D gene is possibly TRBD1 (7 bases). CDR3 length: 16 amino acids. The germline V and J ends were trimmed by 0 bases and 5 bases, with 17 bases remaining between them. Germline V CDR1 and CDR2: SGHTA, FQGNSA. CDR3 loop: CASSLAPGRGRHEQYF. In nucleotides, the CDR3 is TGTGCCAGCAGCTTAGCCCCGGGCAGGGGGAGGCACGAGCAGTACTTC.

The gene calls are TRBV9 and TRBJ1-6, with D uncertain. Trimming cost V 0 bases and J 9 bases, with 7 bases left between them. The CDR3 has 13 residues. Germline CDR1 SGDLS, CDR2 YYNGEE. CDR3 sequence (DNA): TGTGCCAGCAGCGTAGGCGGCGGTTCACCCCTCCACTTT. It specifies CASSVGGGSPLHF.

The chain combines TRBV5-1 with TRBJ2-7; 9 bases are shared with TRBD1. V was pared by 3 bases and J by 0 bases, with 4 bases of the junction left unmatched. Per the germline V gene, CDR1 is SGHRS and CDR2 is YFSETQ. This CDR3 comprises 15 residues. DNA of the CDR3: TGCGCCAGCAGCTCGGACAGGGGTCTCTCCTACGAGCAGTACTTC. As protein: CASSSDRGLSYEQYF.

V gene TRBV10-3 combines with J gene TRBJ2-1, with D possibly being TRBD2 (5 bases). The V gene lost 3 bases and the J gene lost 7 bases, with 7 bases spanning the gap. In germline, CDR1 is ENHRY, CDR2 SYGVKD. The CDR3 contains 12 residues. In nucleotides, the CDR3 is TGTGCCATCAGTGATCTAGCTAATGAGCAGTTCTTC. Its translation is CAISDLANEQFF.

The chain carries TRBV14 and TRBJ2-3; no definite D call. This CDR3 is 13 amino acids long. Deletions cut 3 bases from V and 2 bases from J, with 6 bases between. Germline V lookup: CDR1 SGHDN, CDR2 FVKESK. The CDR3 DNA follows: TGTGCCAGCAGCCATCCCTACACAGATACGCAGTATTTT. Amino acid sequence: CASSHPYTDTQYF.

The V call is TRBV5-1, the J call TRBJ1-5, with TRBD1 identical over 8 bases. CDR3 length equals 15 residues. Per the germline V gene, CDR1 is SGHRS and CDR2 is YFSETQ. The V gene end was trimmed by 4 bases and the J gene end by 0 bases; junction bases not matched to a gene: 3. DNA for the CDR3: TGCGCCAGCAGCACAGGACAGGGTAGCAATCAGCCCCAGCATTTT. This sequence encodes CASSTGQGSNQPQHF.

The V gene is TRBV28, the J gene TRBJ2-4; maybe TRBD1 (6 bases). Per germline, CDR1 MDHEN and CDR2 SYDVKM. The ends were cut back, 5 bases at V and 7 bases at J, with 24 bases in the middle. This CDR3 contains 17 residues. CDR3 DNA sequence: TGTGCCAGCAGTAGCCCAACAGGGAATGGGGATGGTAACATTCAGTACTTC. This sequence encodes CASSSPTGNGDGNIQYF.

The V and J genes are TRBV2 and TRBJ2-5, with D possibly being TRBD2 (5 bases). Trimming left V 10 bases short and J 3 bases short, with 12 bases between. CDR1 is SNHLY, CDR2 FYNNEI, per germline. This CDR3 is 12 amino acids long. In nucleotides, the CDR3 is TGTGCCAACCGAGGGCTGGAAGAGACCCAGTACTTC. Residues: CANRGLEETQYF.

The V and J genes are TRBV29-1 and TRBJ2-7, with D possibly matching TRBD2 (7 bases). The CDR3 sequence is 15 residues long. In germline, CDR1 is SQVTM, CDR2 ANQGSEA. V was clipped by 4 bases and J by 2 bases, with 18 bases between them. CDR3 in amino acids: CSVGEGGTPTYEQYF. The CDR3 bases are TGCAGCGTTGGGGAGGGGGGGACGCCGACCTACGAGCAGTACTTC.

The chain uses TRBV5-1 and TRBJ2-5; the D is unclear. CDR1 is SGHRS, CDR2 YFSETQ, per germline. V dropped 4 bases and J dropped 5 bases, with 18 bases sitting between them. The CDR3 spans 15 residues. The CDR3 protein is CASSLGRLLGETQYF. The CDR3 DNA is TGCGCCAGCAGCCTGGGTCGTCTTCTGGGCGAGACCCAGTACTTC.

The gene calls are TRBV19 and TRBJ2-4; a possible D gene is TRBD1 (6 bases). Germline CDR1 and CDR2: LNHDA and SQIVND (reference sequence). Trimming removed 7 bases from V and 9 bases from J, with 13 bases in between. This CDR3 is built from 12 residues. Written as DNA, the CDR3 is TGTGCCAGTACCCGAGCGGACAGCATTCAGTACTTC. It encodes CASTRADSIQYF. Together with reference TRBV19 and TRBJ2-4, the CDR3 gives the full variable domain: DGGITQSPKYLFRKEGQNVTLSCEQNLNHDAMYWYRQDPGQGLRLIYYSQIVNDFQKGDIAEGYSVSREKKESFPLTVTSAQKNPTAFYLCASTRADSIQYFGAGTRLSVL.

The V gene is TRBV3-1 (or the pseudogene TRBV3-2), the J gene TRBJ1-2; TRBD1 matches at 7 bases. Germline values: CDR1 LGHDT, CDR2 YNNKEL (reference sequence). V lost 4 bases and J lost 6; bases outside the gene matches: 5. The CDR3 has 13 residues. CDR3 nucleotides: TGTGCCAGCAGCCCCGGGACAGCCAATGGCTACACCTTC. This encodes CASSPGTANGYTF.

J is TRBJ2-7 and V is TRBV7-9; TRBD1 agrees at 7 bases. V dropped 7 bases and J dropped 5; count of bases not matched to a gene: 8. Germline V gives CDR1 SEHNR, CDR2 FQNEAQ (reference sequence). The CDR3 is 13 amino acids. The CDR3 region has the DNA TGTGCCAGCATTAGACAGGGTGGCCACGAGCAGTACTTC. It translates to CASIRQGGHEQYF. Full variable domain (rest looked up from reference TRBV7-9 and TRBJ2-7): DTGVSQNPRHKITKRGQNVTFRCDPISEHNRLYWYRQTLGQGPEFLTYFQNEAQLEKSRLLSDRFSAERPKGSFSTLEIQRTEQGDSAMYLCASIRQGGHEQYFGPGTRLTVT.

The V and J genes are TRBV23-1 and TRBJ2-7; 11 nucleotides match TRBD1. TRBV23-1 is an ORF, and what it does is uncertain. This CDR3 is 17 amino acids long. With V trimmed by 0 bases and J by 4 bases, 8 bases remained unmatched. Written as DNA, the CDR3 is TGCGCCAGCAGTCAATCCGGGACAGGGGGACCCGCGTACGAGCAGTACTTC. Amino acids: CASSQSGTGGPAYEQYF.

The chain combines TRBV9 with TRBJ1-2; 7 positions match TRBD1. This CDR3 comprises 12 residues. V shed 6 bases, J shed 7 bases, and the junction held 6 bases outside the gene matches. Germline V gene sequence: CDR1 SGDLS, CDR2 YYNGEE. In nucleotides, the CDR3 is TGTGCCAGCAACACAGGACAGGCTGGCTACACCTTC. This translates into CASNTGQAGYTF.

The chain couples TRBV5-8 to TRBJ2-1, with 9 bases aligning to TRBD2. The CDR3 is 16 amino acids. Germline V CDR1 and CDR2: SGHTS, YDEGEE. V gave up 1 base and J gave up 6 bases; unmatched junction bases: 8. CDR3 coding DNA: TGTGCCAGCAGCTTGCTTGTATCGCGGGAGGGCAATGAGCAGTTCTTC. Its protein is CASSLLVSREGNEQFF.

The J gene is TRBJ2-7, the V gene TRBV5-7; 9 nucleotides line up with TRBD1. TRBV5-7 is sorted into the ORF group, with uncertain function. This CDR3 contains 18 residues. Losses at the gene ends were 0 bases for V and 4 bases for J; bases not matched to a gene: 14. The CDR3 DNA sequence: TGTGCCAGCAGCTTGGGGTCTATGGACAGGGGCTGCCCATACGAGCAGTACTTC. Translated: CASSLGSMDRGCPYEQYF.

The chain employs TRBV4-1 and TRBJ1-1; D is undetermined. CDR3 length equals 15 residues. Germline V gene sequence: CDR1 MGHRA, CDR2 YSYEKL. V lost 0 bases and J lost 3, with 11 bases in between. The CDR3 sequence: CASSQEGPPYTEAFF. For the CDR3, the DNA is TGCGCCAGCAGCCAAGAAGGCCCCCCCTACACTGAAGCTTTCTTT.

The J gene is TRBJ2-3, the V gene TRBV28, with TRBD1 as a possible D gene (6 bases). V was trimmed by 4 bases and J by 3 bases, leaving 17 bases between them. The CDR3 sequence is 16 residues long. The germline gives CDR1 MDHEN, CDR2 SYDVKM. The CDR3 is CASSSPQQGTTDTQYF. CDR3 bases: TGTGCCAGCAGTTCCCCCCAACAGGGAACTACAGATACGCAGTATTTT.

The chain employs TRBV10-3 and TRBJ2-3; no firm D call. Germline V CDR1 and CDR2: ENHRY, SYGVKD. CDR3 length equals 15 residues. V was cut by 4 bases and J by 1 base, with 12 bases left in between. This CDR3 reads CAISGGLRGTDTQYF. DNA of the CDR3: TGTGCCATCAGTGGCGGTCTTCGGGGCACAGATACGCAGTATTTT.

The chain combines TRBV7-2 with TRBJ2-7; 7 bases match TRBD1. CDR3 size: 16 residues. V was clipped by 4 bases and J by 0 bases; unmatched bases: 9. The germline CDR1 and CDR2 sequences are SGHTA and FQGNSA. The CDR3: CASSSPRDSASYEQYF. The DNA for the CDR3 is TGTGCCAGCAGCTCGCCAAGGGACAGCGCCTCCTACGAGCAGTACTTC.

The rearrangement joins TRBV2 to TRBJ2-3; D is ambiguous. This CDR3 comprises 12 residues. Between the trimmed V and J ends, which lost 8 bases and 2 bases, there was a span of 8 bases. Germline CDR1 is SNHLY and CDR2 is FYNNEI. The CDR3 is CASRTDTDTQYF. The CDR3 region has the DNA TGTGCCAGCCGCACTGACACAGATACGCAGTATTTT.

The rearrangement uses TRBV19 and TRBJ1-3, with D maybe TRBD1 (5 bases). The V gene's germline CDR1 is LNHDA and CDR2 SQIVND (reference sequence). V lost 10 bases, J lost 4 bases, and 14 bases lay in between. The CDR3 spans 13 residues. The CDR3 sequence: CATAGTAGNTIYF. DNA of the CDR3: TGTGCCACGGCCGGGACCGCCGGAAACACCATATATTTT.

This chain uses TRBV14 with TRBJ2-2; D is possibly TRBD1 (6 bases). CDR1 is SGHDN, CDR2 FVKESK, per germline. The CDR3 runs 14 residues. The germline V and J ends were trimmed by 5 bases and 6 bases, with 13 bases remaining between them. This chain's CDR3 is CASSSRTVAGELFF. CDR3 sequence (DNA): TGTGCCAGCAGCTCGCGGACAGTGGCCGGGGAGCTGTTTTTT. The full variable domain, its missing parts supplied by reference TRBV14 and TRBJ2-2, is EAGVTQFPSHSVIEKGQTVTLRCDPISGHDNLYWYRRVMGKEIKFLLHFVKESKQDESGMPNNRFLAERTGGTYSTLKVQPAELEDSGVYFCASSSRTVAGELFFGEGSRLTVL.

This chain uses TRBV5-1 with TRBJ2-7; tentatively, D is TRBD1 (5 bases). CDR3 size: 13 residues. The V end was cut by 0 bases, the J end by 4 bases, with 8 bases between. Germline loops: CDR1 SGHRS, CDR2 YFSETQ. The CDR3: CASSLAWTYEQYF. CDR3 nucleotide sequence: TGCGCCAGCAGCTTGGCCTGGACATACGAGCAGTACTTC.

J is TRBJ2-2 and V is TRBV2, with a tentative D call TRBD2 (6 bases). The CDR3 covers 16 residues. CDR1 and CDR2 (germline): SNHLY, FYNNEI. V dropped 2 bases and J dropped 0 bases, with 10 bases sitting between them. The DNA of the CDR3 is TGTGCCAGCAGTGAAAGCGGGTTGGCGAACACCGGGGAGCTGTTTTTT. It yields the protein CASSESGLANTGELFF.

The V and J genes are TRBV29-1 and TRBJ2-2; possibly TRBD2 for D (6 bases). In germline, CDR1 is SQVTM, CDR2 ANQGSEA. Trimming pared 4 bases from V and 4 bases from J, leaving 10 bases between. The CDR3 spans 13 residues. The CDR3 DNA reads as TGCAGCGTTGGGAGGGGAGGCACCGGGGAGCTGTTTTTT. It translates to CSVGRGGTGELFF.

The count of this clone is one. The J gene is TRBJ2-6, the V gene TRBV6-5; D ambiguous. The CDR3 extends over 16 amino acids. CDR1 and CDR2 (germline): MNHEY, SVGAGI. Trimming shortened V by 0 bases and J by 0 bases, and 6 bases separated the two germline ends. As DNA, the CDR3 is TGTGCCAGCAGTTACTCGAGTCCCTCTGGGGCCAACGTCCTGACTTTC. Amino acid sequence: CASSYSSPSGANVLTF.

The V gene is TRBV7-2, the J gene TRBJ2-7; tentative D call: TRBD1 (6 bases). Germline V lookup: CDR1 SGHTA, CDR2 FQGNSA. The CDR3 consists of 14 residues. Trimming removed 7 bases at V and 2 bases at J, with 15 bases between. As DNA, the CDR3 is TGTGCCAGCACCCTCGGCGACAGGACCTACGAGCAGTACTTC. Its translation: CASTLGDRTYEQYF.

This clone was counted once. The gene calls are TRBV14 and TRBJ2-1, with D unresolved. Germline V lookup: CDR1 SGHDN, CDR2 FVKESK. CDR3 length equals 13 residues. V was clipped by 1 base and J by 8 bases, with 9 bases between them. This CDR3 is CASSQVGRYEQFF. CDR3 coding DNA: TGTGCCAGCAGCCAAGTAGGGCGGTATGAGCAGTTCTTC.

The chain employs TRBV29-1 and TRBJ1-5; D may be TRBD1 (5 bases). Germline-derived CDR1 and CDR2 are SQVTM and ANQGSEA. CDR3 size: 14 residues. V lost 5 bases, J lost 2 bases, and 13 bases lay in between. DNA for the CDR3: TGCAGCGTTCAGACCGGGACGGGCAATCAGCCCCAGCATTTT. Its translation is CSVQTGTGNQPQHF.